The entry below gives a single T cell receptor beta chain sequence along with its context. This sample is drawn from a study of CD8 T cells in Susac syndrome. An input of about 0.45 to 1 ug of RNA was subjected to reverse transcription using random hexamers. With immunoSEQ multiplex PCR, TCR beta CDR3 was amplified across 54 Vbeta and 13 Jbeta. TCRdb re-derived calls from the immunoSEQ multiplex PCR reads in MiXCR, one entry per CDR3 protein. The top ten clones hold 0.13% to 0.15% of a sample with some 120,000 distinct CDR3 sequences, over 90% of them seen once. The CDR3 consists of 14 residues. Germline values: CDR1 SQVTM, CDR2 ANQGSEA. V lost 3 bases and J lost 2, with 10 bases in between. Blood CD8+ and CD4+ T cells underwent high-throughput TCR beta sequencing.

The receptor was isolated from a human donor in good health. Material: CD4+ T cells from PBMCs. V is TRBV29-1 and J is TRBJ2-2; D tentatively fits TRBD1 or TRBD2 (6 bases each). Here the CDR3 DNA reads TGCAGCGTTGACACCGGGGGCAACACCGGGGAGCTGTTTTTT. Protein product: CSVDTGGNTGELFF.